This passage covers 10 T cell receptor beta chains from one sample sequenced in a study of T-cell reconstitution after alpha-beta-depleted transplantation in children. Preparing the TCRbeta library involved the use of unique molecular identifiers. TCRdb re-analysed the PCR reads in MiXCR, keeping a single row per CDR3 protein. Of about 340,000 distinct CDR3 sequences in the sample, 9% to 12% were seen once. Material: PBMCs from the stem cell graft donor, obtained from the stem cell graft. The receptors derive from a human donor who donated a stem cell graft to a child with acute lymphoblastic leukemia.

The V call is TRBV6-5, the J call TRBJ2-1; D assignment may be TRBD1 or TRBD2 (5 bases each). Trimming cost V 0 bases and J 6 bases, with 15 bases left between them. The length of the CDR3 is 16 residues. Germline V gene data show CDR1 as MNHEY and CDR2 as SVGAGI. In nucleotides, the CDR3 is TGTGCCAGCAGTTACTCGGGGCAGGGACGGGGCAATGAGCAGTTCTTC. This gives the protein CASSYSGQGRGNEQFF.

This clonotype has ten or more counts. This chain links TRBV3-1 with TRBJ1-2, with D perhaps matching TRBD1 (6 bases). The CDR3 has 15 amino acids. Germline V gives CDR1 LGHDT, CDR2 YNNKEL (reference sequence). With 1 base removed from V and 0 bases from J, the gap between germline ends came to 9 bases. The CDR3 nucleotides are TGTGCCAGCAGCCAAGTGGACAGCTCTAACTATGGCTACACCTTC. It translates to CASSQVDSSNYGYTF.

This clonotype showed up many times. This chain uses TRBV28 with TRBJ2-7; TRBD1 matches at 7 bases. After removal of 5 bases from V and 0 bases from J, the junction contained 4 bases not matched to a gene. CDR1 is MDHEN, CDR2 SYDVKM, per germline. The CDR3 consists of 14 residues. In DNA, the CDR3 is TGTGCCAGCAGTAGGGGGCAGGCCTCCTACGAGCAGTACTTC. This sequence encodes CASSRGQASYEQYF.

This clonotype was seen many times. CDR3 amino acids: CSASEREIDTQYF. The DNA for the CDR3 is TGCAGTGCTAGTGAGCGGGAGATAGATACGCAGTATTTT. The V call is TRBV20-1, the J call TRBJ2-3; TRBD2 agrees at 8 bases. The CDR3 contains 13 residues. J gave up 5 bases and V 3 bases, and 4 bases lay outside the gene matches. Germline V CDR1 and CDR2: DFQATT, SNEGSKA (reference sequence).

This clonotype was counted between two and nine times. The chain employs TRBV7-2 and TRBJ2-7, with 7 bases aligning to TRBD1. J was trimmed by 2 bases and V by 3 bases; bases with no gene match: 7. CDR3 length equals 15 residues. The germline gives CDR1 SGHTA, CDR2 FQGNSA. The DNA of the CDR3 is TGTGCCAGCAGCTTTACCCCAGGGGGTCCCTACGAGCAGTACTTC. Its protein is CASSFTPGGPYEQYF.

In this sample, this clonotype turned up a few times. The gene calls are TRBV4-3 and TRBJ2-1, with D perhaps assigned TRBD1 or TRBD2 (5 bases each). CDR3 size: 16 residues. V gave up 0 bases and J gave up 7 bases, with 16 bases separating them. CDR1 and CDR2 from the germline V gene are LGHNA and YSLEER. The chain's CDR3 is CASSQESRGLANEQFF. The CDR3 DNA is TGCGCCAGCAGCCAAGAGTCCCGGGGCCTGGCGAATGAGCAGTTCTTC.

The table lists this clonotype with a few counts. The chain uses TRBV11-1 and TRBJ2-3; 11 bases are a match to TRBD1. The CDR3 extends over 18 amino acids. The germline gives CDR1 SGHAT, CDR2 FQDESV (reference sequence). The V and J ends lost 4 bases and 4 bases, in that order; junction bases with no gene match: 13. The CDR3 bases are TGTGCCAGCAGCTCCACTCCGGGACAGGGGGATGGGCCAGATACGCAGTATTTT. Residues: CASSSTPGQGDGPDTQYF.

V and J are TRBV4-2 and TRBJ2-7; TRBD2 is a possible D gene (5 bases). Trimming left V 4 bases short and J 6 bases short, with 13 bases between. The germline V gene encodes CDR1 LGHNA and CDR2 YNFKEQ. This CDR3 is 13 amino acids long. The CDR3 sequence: CASSPRDRCEQYF. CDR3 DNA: TGTGCCAGCAGCCCCCGGGATCGCTGCGAGCAGTACTTC.

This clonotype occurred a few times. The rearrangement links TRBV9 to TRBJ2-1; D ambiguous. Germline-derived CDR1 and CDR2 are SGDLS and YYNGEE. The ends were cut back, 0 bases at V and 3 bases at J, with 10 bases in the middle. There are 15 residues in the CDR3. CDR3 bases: TGTGCCAGCAGCGTAGAAGGCGGTATCTACAATGAGCAGTTCTTC. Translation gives CASSVEGGIYNEQFF.

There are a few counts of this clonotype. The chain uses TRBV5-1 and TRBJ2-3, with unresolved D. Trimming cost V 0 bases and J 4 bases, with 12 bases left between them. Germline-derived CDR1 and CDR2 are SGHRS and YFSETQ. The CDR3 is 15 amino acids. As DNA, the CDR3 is TGCGCCAGCAGCTTGGGTCAGTCTAGGGCAGATACGCAGTATTTT. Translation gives CASSLGQSRADTQYF.